This TCR beta chain came from a study of response to subunit inactivated influenza vaccine. TCRdb reprocessed the RT-PCR reads via MiXCR and lists one record per CDR3 protein. Seen here are under 850,000 distinct CDR3 sequences, around 20% observed once, and the top ten hold approximately 10%. Germline loops: CDR1 LGHNA, CDR2 YSLEER. The CDR3 covers 15 residues. Germline trimming cut 1 base from V and 2 bases from J; bases unmatched to any gene: 5. The chain has TRBV4-3 and TRBJ2-7, with 7 bases matching TRBD1. The receptor was isolated from a man aged 45-65 years who received an inactivated influenza vaccine. The specimen was PBMCs from blood, collected around 5 days after vaccination. CDR3 loop: CASSQGQGYPYEQYF. Here the CDR3 DNA reads TGCGCCAGCAGCCAAGGACAGGGTTACCCCTACGAGCAGTACTTC.